Listed below are T cell receptor beta chains from one sample, sequenced in a study of blood T cell repertoires in COVID-19. Assay used: immunoSEQ multiplex PCR; TCRdb lists only in-frame clones, some missing. The profile shows 150,000 or so clones, 74% of them singletons. Input material: peripheral blood. All receptors derive from an elderly woman with acute or convalescent COVID-19. Both conserved end residues are part of each CDR3. The order of the fields is J gene, D gene, clone size, V gene, CDR3 DNA, CDR3 protein. D genes are given only for firm matches. The size entry is marked missing in some rows and otherwise reads once, few, many or a size class.

>TRBJ1-4|NA|NA|TRBV19
TGTGCCAGTAGCCAAAATGAAAAACTGTTTTTT
CASSQNEKLFF
>TRBJ2-1|TRBD2|NA|TRBV5-4
TGTGCCAGCAGCCCACGGCTAGCGGGATTGGGAAATGAGCAGTTCTTC
CASSPRLAGLGNEQFF
>TRBJ1-6|TRBD1|few|TRBV5-1
TGCGCCAGCAGCGGTGGACAGGACCACTATAATTCACCCCTCCACTTT
CASSGGQDHYNSPLHF
>TRBJ2-5|NA|few|TRBV28
TGTGCCAGCAGTCCGCGGTGGGTGGAGACCCAGTACTTC
CASSPRWVETQYF
>TRBJ2-7|NA|few|TRBV5-4
TGTGCCAGCAGCTTCCAACTAGCTGATTACGAGCAGTACTTC
CASSFQLADYEQYF
>TRBJ1-6|NA|NA|TRBV27
TGTGCCAGCGGCCAGCCGGGGGATTACAATTCACCCCTCCACTTT
CASGQPGDYNSPLHF
>TRBJ1-2|NA|NA|TRBV7-9
TGTGCCAGCAGCTTAGCTCAGTATGGCTACACCTTC
CASSLAQYGYTF
>TRBJ2-3|NA|NA|TRBV27
TGTGCCAGCAGTTTTACGTGGAGGGATACGCAGTATTTT
CASSFTWRDTQYF
>TRBJ1-4|NA|NA|TRBV6-4
TGTGCCAGCAGTCGTGGGGGAGGTGAAAAACTGTTTTTT
CASSRGGGEKLFF
>TRBJ1-2|NA|NA|TRBV10-3
TGTGCCATCAGTGAGAATGTTGCGGGCGTCGGGTTCTCCCTAGCTAACTATGGCTACACCTTC
CAISENVAGVGFSLANYGYTF
>TRBJ2-1|TRBD2|NA|TRBV9
TGTGCCAGCAGCGTACGAGGTCTAGCGGGAGGCAATGAGCAGTTCTTC
CASSVRGLAGGNEQFF
>TRBJ1-3|NA|NA|TRBV7-2
TGTGCCAGCAGCTTTGACAGAGCATTTGGAAACACCATATATTTT
CASSFDRAFGNTIYF
>TRBJ1-4|TRBD1|NA|TRBV5-4
TGTGCCAGCAGCACCCGGACAGGGACGGAAGAAAAACTGTTTTTT
CASSTRTGTEEKLFF
>TRBJ1-3|TRBD1|NA|TRBV5-1
TGCGCCAGCAGCCGGGACAGGGGTTTGAGCGGAAACACCATATATTTT
CASSRDRGLSGNTIYF
>TRBJ2-5|NA|NA|TRBV4-1
TGCGCCAGCAGCTTACTAGAATACGAGACCCAGTACTTC
CASSLLEYETQYF
>TRBJ2-4|TRBD1|once|TRBV4-3
TGCGCCAGCAGCCAAGAACCTGAGGACAGGGGCGGCATTCAGTACTTC
CASSQEPEDRGGIQYF
>TRBJ2-7|TRBD1|NA|TRBV7-3
TGTGCCAGCAGTATTACCGGGACAGGGGGCTACGAGCAGTACTTC
CASSITGTGGYEQYF
>TRBJ1-1|TRBD1|NA|TRBV28
TGTGCCAGCAGTTTAGGGGACAGAATAACTGAAGCTTTCTTT
CASSLGDRITEAFF
>TRBJ2-1|NA|NA|TRBV4-3
TGCGCCAGCAGCCAAGATCGAGCCTCTAAGCAGTTCTTC
CASSQDRASKQFF
>TRBJ2-5|NA|NA|TRBV5-1
TGCGCCAGTTCCCCCGAGACACGGGGCCAAGAGACCCAGTACTTC
CASSPETRGQETQYF
>TRBJ2-1|NA|NA|TRBV19
TGTGCCAGTAGCGGCGAACTGGAGGATTTGGAGCAGTTCTTC
CASSGELEDLEQFF
>TRBJ1-3|TRBD1|NA|TRBV9
TGTGCCAGCAGCTCGGGACAGGGTGGTTTTGTCGGCTCTGGAAACACCATATATTTT
CASSSGQGGFVGSGNTIYF
>TRBJ2-4|NA|NA|TRBV7-3
TGTGCCAGCAGTCTCAGGGGGGACATTCAGTACTTC
CASSLRGDIQYF
>TRBJ2-2|NA|NA|TRBV5-1
TGCGCCAGCAGCTTGGACGGTAGTTCTCCCGGGGAGCTGTTTTTT
CASSLDGSSPGELFF
>TRBJ2-7|NA|NA|TRBV6-5
TGTGCCAGCAGAGCTGGGGGCAGCAGCGACGAGCAGTACTTC
CASRAGGSSDEQYF
>TRBJ2-1|TRBD2|NA|TRBV6-4
TGTGCCAGCAGTGACTCTTTTCGACACAGTAGCGGGAGCTCCTACAATGAGCAGTTCTTC
CASSDSFRHSSGSSYNEQFF
>TRBJ2-1|TRBD1|NA|TRBV3-1/TRBV3-2
TGTGCCAGCAGTTCCCGTGGGACAGGGGGTCTAGGTGAGCAGTTCTTC
CASSSRGTGGLGEQFF
>TRBJ2-3|TRBD2|NA|TRBV3-1/TRBV3-2
TGTGCCAGCAGCCCGTATAGCGGGGGGAGCACAGATACGCAGTATTTT
CASSPYSGGSTDTQYF
>TRBJ2-3|NA|NA|TRBV2
TGTGCCAGCAGCGGGTCCGGGAGAGGGGCAGATACGCAGTATTTT
CASSGSGRGADTQYF
>TRBJ1-6|NA|NA|TRBV3-1/TRBV3-2
TGTGCCAGCAGCCAAGCCTCGGGTTCACCCCTCCACTTT
CASSQASGSPLHF
>TRBJ1-6|NA|NA|TRBV7-3
TGTGCCAGCAGCCCACAGGGAGATAATTCACCCCTCCACTTT
CASSPQGDNSPLHF
>TRBJ1-1|NA|many|TRBV29-1
TGCAGCGTTGGGACAGTGCCTGAAGCTTTCTTT
CSVGTVPEAFF
>TRBJ2-3|NA|NA|TRBV28
TGTGCCAGCAGTTTAGGGGGCCCCACAGATACGCAGTATTTT
CASSLGGPTDTQYF
>TRBJ2-2|NA|NA|TRBV10-2
TGCGCCAGCAGATCAGGGGCGAGCGGGGAGCTGTTTTTT
CASRSGASGELFF
>TRBJ2-7|TRBD1|NA|TRBV9
TGTGCCAGCAGCACCTGGACAGGGAGCGGAGCGTACGAGCAGTACTTC
CASSTWTGSGAYEQYF
>TRBJ2-5|NA|NA|TRBV19
TGTGCCAGTAGTATTTCTGGCAGGGGAGAGGAGACCCAGTACTTC
CASSISGRGEETQYF
>TRBJ2-7|NA|NA|TRBV12-3/TRBV12-4
TGTGCCAGCAGTTTACAGGGCTACGAGCAGTACTTC
CASSLQGYEQYF
>TRBJ1-5|TRBD1|NA|TRBV5-5
TGTGCCAGCAGCTTACTACAGGGGAATCAGCCCCAGCATTTT
CASSLLQGNQPQHF
>TRBJ2-3|TRBD2|NA|TRBV9
TGTGCCAGCAGTCTACCTGCGGAGCGGGAGAAGTTTACAGATACGCAGTATTTT
CASSLPAEREKFTDTQYF
>TRBJ2-6|NA|once|TRBV7-2
TGTGCCAGCAGCTATAACTCTGGGGCCAACGTCCTGACTTTC
CASSYNSGANVLTF
>TRBJ1-5|NA|NA|TRBV27
TGTGCCAGCAGTTTCCTGACAGGCAGGGGACAGCCCCAGCATTTT
CASSFLTGRGQPQHF
>TRBJ2-1|NA|NA|TRBV19
TGTGCCAGTAGTATAGGAGGATTTCACAATGAGCAGTTCTTC
CASSIGGFHNEQFF
>TRBJ2-7|TRBD2|NA|TRBV5-6
TGTGCCAGCAGCCCGGTGGGGGGGGACTACGAGCAGTACTTC
CASSPVGGDYEQYF
>TRBJ1-3|TRBD1|few|TRBV19
TGTGCCAGTAGAAGTCAGGGGGCTGGAAACACCATATATTTT
CASRSQGAGNTIYF
>TRBJ1-4|TRBD1|NA|TRBV6-5
TGTGCCAGCACCGCGACAGGGGGGTTTGAAAAACTGTTTTTT
CASTATGGFEKLFF
>TRBJ1-2|NA|NA|TRBV19
TGTGCCAGTAGTATAGATTTCCTAGGACAAGGCTATGGCTACACCTTC
CASSIDFLGQGYGYTF
>TRBJ1-1|TRBD1|NA|TRBV6-4
TGTGCCAGCAGCCACGAAACGGGACAGGCGCTGTCTATTGTAGCTTTCTTT
CASSHETGQALSIVAFF
>TRBJ2-7|TRBD2|few|TRBV18
TGTGCCAGCTCATCGGGACTAGCGGGAGGGCCCGACGAGCAGTACTTC
CASSSGLAGGPDEQYF
>TRBJ2-7|NA|NA|TRBV15
TGTGCCACCAGTAAACAGGGCTACGAGCAGTACTTC
CATSKQGYEQYF
>TRBJ1-5|NA|once|TRBV6-1
TGTGCCAGCAGTGGCAGAGCGGATACCCATAATCAGCCCCAGCATTTT
CASSGRADTHNQPQHF
>TRBJ2-7|NA|few|TRBV14
TGTGCCAGCAGCCAGACCGGGACAAACACCTACGAGCAGTACTTC
CASSQTGTNTYEQYF
>TRBJ2-7|TRBD1|few|TRBV6-5
TGTGCCAGCACCGGGACAGGGTACGAGCAGTACTTC
CASTGTGYEQYF
>TRBJ2-7|NA|many|TRBV7-2
TGTGCCAGCAGCTTAGACCTAAATTTCTACGAGCAGTACTTC
CASSLDLNFYEQYF